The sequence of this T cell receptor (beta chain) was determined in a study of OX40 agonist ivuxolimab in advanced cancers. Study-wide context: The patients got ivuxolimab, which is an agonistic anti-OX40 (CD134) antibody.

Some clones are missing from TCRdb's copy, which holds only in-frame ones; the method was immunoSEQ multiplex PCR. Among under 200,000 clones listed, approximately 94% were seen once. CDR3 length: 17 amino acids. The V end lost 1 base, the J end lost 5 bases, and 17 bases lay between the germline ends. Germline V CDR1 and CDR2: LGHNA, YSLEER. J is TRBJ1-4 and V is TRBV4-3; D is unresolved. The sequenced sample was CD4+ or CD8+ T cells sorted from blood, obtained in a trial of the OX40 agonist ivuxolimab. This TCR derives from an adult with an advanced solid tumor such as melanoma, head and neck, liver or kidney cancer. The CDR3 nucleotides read TGCGCCAGCAGCCAAGTTCAATTCCGCGCCAGAAATGAAAAACTGTTTTTT. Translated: CASSQVQFRARNEKLFF.